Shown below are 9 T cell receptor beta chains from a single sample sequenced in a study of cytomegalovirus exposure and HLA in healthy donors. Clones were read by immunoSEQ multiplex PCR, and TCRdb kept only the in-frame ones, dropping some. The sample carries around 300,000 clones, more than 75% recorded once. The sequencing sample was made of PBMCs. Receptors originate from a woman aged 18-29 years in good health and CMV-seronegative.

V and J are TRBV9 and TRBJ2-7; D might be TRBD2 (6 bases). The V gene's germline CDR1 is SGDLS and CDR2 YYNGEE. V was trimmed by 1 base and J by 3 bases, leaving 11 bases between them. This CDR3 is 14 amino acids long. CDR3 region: CASSVRLGDYEQYF. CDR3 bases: TGTGCCAGCAGCGTACGACTAGGGGACTACGAGCAGTACTTC. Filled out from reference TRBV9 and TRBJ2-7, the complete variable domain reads DSGVTQTPKHLITATGQRVTLRCSPRSGDLSVYWYQQSLDQGLQFLIQYYNGEERAKGNILERFSAQQFPDLHSELNLSSLELGDSALYFCASSVRLGDYEQYFGPGTRLTVT.

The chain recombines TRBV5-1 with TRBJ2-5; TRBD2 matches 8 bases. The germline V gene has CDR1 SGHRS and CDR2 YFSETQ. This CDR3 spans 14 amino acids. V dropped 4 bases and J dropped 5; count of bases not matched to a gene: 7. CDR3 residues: CASSPGGLDETQYF. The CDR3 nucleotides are TGCGCCAGCAGCCCGGGAGGGTTGGACGAGACCCAGTACTTC.

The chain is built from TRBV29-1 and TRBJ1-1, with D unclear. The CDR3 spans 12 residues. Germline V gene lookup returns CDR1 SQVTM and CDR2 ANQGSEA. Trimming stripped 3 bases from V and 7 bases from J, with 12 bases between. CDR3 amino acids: CSVDAGRNEAFF. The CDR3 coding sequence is TGCAGCGTTGATGCGGGCAGGAATGAAGCTTTCTTT.

The CDR3, as DNA: TGTGCCATCAGTCTAGCGGGAGGTCAGGGGACCCAGTACTTC. This sequence encodes CAISLAGGQGTQYF. The gene calls are TRBV10-3 and TRBJ2-5; 11 nucleotides align to TRBD2. V lost 5 bases to trimming and J lost 7 bases; unmatched junction nucleotides: 6. Germline CDR1 and CDR2: ENHRY and SYGVKD. The CDR3 consists of 14 residues.

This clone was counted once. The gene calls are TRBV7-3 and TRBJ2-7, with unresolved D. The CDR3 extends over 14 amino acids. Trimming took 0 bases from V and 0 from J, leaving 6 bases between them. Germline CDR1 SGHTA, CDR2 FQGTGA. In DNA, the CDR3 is TGTGCCAGCAGCTTAACTGGCGGCTCCTACGAGCAGTACTTC. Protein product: CASSLTGGSYEQYF.

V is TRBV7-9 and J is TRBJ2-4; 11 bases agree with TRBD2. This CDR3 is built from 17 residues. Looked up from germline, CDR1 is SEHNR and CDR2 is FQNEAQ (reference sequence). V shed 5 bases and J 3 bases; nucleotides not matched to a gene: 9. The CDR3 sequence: CASSIGLAGGVKNIQYF. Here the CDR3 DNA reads TGTGCCAGCAGCATAGGATTAGCGGGAGGGGTCAAAAACATTCAGTACTTC.

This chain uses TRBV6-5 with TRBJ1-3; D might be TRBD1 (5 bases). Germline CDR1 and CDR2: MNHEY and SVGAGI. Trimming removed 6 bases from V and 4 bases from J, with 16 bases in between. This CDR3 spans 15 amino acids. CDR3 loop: CASRGGTPDGNTIYF. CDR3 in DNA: TGTGCCAGCAGGGGAGGGACGCCCGACGGAAACACCATATATTTT.

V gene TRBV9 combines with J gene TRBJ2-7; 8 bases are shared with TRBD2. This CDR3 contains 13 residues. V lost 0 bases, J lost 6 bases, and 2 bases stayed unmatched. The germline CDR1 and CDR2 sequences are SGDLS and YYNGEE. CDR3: CASSVATSGEQYF. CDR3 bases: TGTGCCAGCAGCGTAGCTACTAGCGGCGAGCAGTACTTC.

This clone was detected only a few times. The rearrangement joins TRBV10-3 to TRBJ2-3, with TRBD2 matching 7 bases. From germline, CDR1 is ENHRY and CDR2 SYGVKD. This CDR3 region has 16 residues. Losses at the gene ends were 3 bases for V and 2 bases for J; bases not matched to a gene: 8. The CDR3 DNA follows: TGTGCCATCAGTGAAGATGGACTAGTCTTCACAGATACGCAGTATTTT. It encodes CAISEDGLVFTDTQYF.